The rows below give T cell receptor beta chains drawn from one sample of a study of T-cell reconstitution after alpha-beta-depleted transplantation in children. MiXCR was run by TCRdb on the PCR reads, yielding one entry per CDR3 protein. The table has 55,000 to 85,000 distinct CDR3 sequences, 11% seen once. The input for sequencing was PBMCs, taken before TCRalphabeta/CD19-depleted stem cell transplant. All receptors come from a boy between 10 and 17 years old with acute myeloid leukemia, due to receive a stem cell transplant. Both conserved end residues are part of each CDR3. Each record gives: D gene, clone size, J gene, V gene, CDR3 protein, CDR3 DNA. The D gene is left open where the match is weak. Rows give clone size only sometimes, using once, few, many, or a class for an expanded clone.

>TRBD2|many|TRBJ2-1|TRBV9
CASSVGSGPYNEQFF
TGTGCCAGCAGCGTAGGTAGCGGGCCCTACAATGAGCAGTTCTTC
>TRBD1|many|TRBJ2-1|TRBV15
CATSMRGRLDEQFF
TGTGCCACCAGCATGAGGGGGCGTCTCGATGAGCAGTTCTTC
>NA|many|TRBJ2-3|TRBV10-1
CASSESTASTDTQYF
TGCGCCAGCAGTGAGTCGACGGCTAGCACAGATACGCAGTATTTT
>NA|many|TRBJ2-7|TRBV27
CASSFSSSYEQYF
TGTGCCAGCAGTTTCTCCAGCTCCTACGAGCAGTACTTC
>NA|many|TRBJ2-2|TRBV28
CASSKRRGNTGELFF
TGTGCCAGCAGTAAACGCCGGGGGAACACCGGGGAGCTGTTTTTT
>NA|many|TRBJ2-3|TRBV18
CASSPRTGARALTDTQYF
TGTGCCAGCTCACCACGGACCGGAGCTAGAGCACTTACCGATACGCAGTATTTT
>TRBD2|many|TRBJ2-3|TRBV24-1
CATSDSRLAGPTDTQYF
TGTGCCACCAGTGACTCCCGACTAGCGGGACCCACAGATACGCAGTATTTT
>NA|many|TRBJ1-4|TRBV5-1
CASSLQGPDEKLFF
TGCGCCAGCAGCTTGCAGGGCCCAGATGAAAAACTGTTTTTT
>TRBD2|many|TRBJ2-5|TRBV4-1
CASSQDRRGGETQYF
TGCGCCAGCAGCCAAGATCGTAGGGGAGGGGAGACCCAGTACTTC
>NA|NA|TRBJ1-2|TRBV3-1
CASSQGGMLSGYTF
TGTGCCAGCAGCCAAGGGGGGATGCTCTCTGGCTACACCTTC
>TRBD1|many|TRBJ1-6|TRBV5-1
CASSSQTGGAWALHF
TGCGCCAGCAGCTCACAGACAGGGGGCGCGTGGGCCCTCCACTTT
>TRBD2|few|TRBJ2-3|TRBV12-3/TRBV12-4
CASSVRLAGSTDTQYF
TGTGCCAGCAGTGTACGACTAGCGGGGAGCACAGATACGCAGTATTTT
>TRBD2|many|TRBJ2-3|TRBV7-6
CASSGRRGGGQNTQYF
TGTGCCAGCAGCGGTCGTCGGGGGGGAGGACAGAATACGCAGTATTTT
>NA|many|TRBJ2-6|TRBV24-1
CAARSPLSGANVLTF
TGTGCCGCAAGAAGTCCACTCTCTGGGGCCAACGTCCTGACTTTC
>NA|many|TRBJ1-6|TRBV12-3/TRBV12-4
CASSLGLTPLHF
TGTGCCAGCAGTTTAGGTCTTACACCCCTCCACTTT
>TRBD2|many|TRBJ2-2|TRBV11-2
CASSLEGLASAGELFF
TGTGCCAGCAGCTTAGAGGGACTAGCGTCCGCCGGGGAGCTGTTTTTT
>TRBD1|many|TRBJ2-1|TRBV6-5
CASKRTGGSYNEQFF
TGTGCCAGCAAACGTACAGGGGGCTCCTACAATGAGCAGTTCTTC
>NA|many|TRBJ2-1|TRBV7-2
CASSAAVRGENEQFF
TGTGCCAGCAGCGCCGCCGTACGGGGAGAGAATGAGCAGTTCTTC
>NA|many|TRBJ1-4|TRBV7-9
CASSLAGGLNEKLFF
TGTGCCAGCAGCTTAGCGGGGGGCTTGAATGAAAAACTGTTTTTT
>NA|medium-sized|TRBJ1-1|TRBV3-1
CASSQDSGHLSGAFF
TGTGCCAGCAGCCAAGATTCGGGACATCTAAGTGGAGCTTTCTTT
>TRBD1|once|TRBJ2-7|TRBV18
CASSLGTGLTYEQYF
TGTGCCAGCTCACTCGGGACAGGGCTTACCTACGAGCAGTACTTC
>TRBD1|many|TRBJ1-2|TRBV5-4
CASSWDRADYGYTF
TGTGCCAGCAGCTGGGACAGGGCGGACTATGGCTACACCTTC
>NA|many|TRBJ1-6|TRBV7-2
CASSLDFSGSPLHF
TGTGCCAGCAGCTTAGATTTTTCAGGCTCACCCCTCCACTTT
>TRBD1|NA|TRBJ1-1|TRBV2
CASRRTGGTEAFF
TGTGCCAGCAGGCGGACAGGGGGGACTGAAGCTTTCTTT
>NA|few|TRBJ2-2|TRBV20-1
CSATIVSGELFF
TGCAGTGCAACCATAGTATCCGGGGAGCTGTTTTTT
>NA|NA|TRBJ1-2|TRBV5-6
CASSLPGHLRGYTF
TGTGCCAGCAGCTTGCCGGGACATCTGCGGGGCTACACCTTC
>NA|few|TRBJ1-3|TRBV2
CASTADRISGNTIYF
TGTGCCAGCACGGCAGACAGGATCTCTGGAAACACCATATATTTT
>NA|few|TRBJ1-5|TRBV7-2
CASSPTVGAGNQPQHF
TGTGCCAGCAGCCCAACAGTAGGAGCGGGCAATCAGCCCCAGCATTTT
>NA|many|TRBJ2-2|TRBV30
CAWNPNTGELFF
TGTGCCTGGAATCCTAACACCGGGGAGCTGTTTTTT
>NA|many|TRBJ2-7|TRBV24-1
CATSGTPTLEQYF
TGTGCCACCAGTGGAACCCCGACTCTCGAGCAGTACTTC
>NA|many|TRBJ2-7|TRBV7-2
CASSLNPYEQYF
TGTGCCAGCAGCTTAAATCCCTACGAGCAGTACTTC
>TRBD1|many|TRBJ2-3|TRBV15
CATSRDPGQGGTDTQYF
TGTGCCACCAGCAGAGATCCCGGACAGGGCGGCACAGATACGCAGTATTTT
>TRBD2|many|TRBJ2-3|TRBV7-8
CASSFPLGGRTDTQYF
TGTGCCAGCAGCTTCCCTCTGGGCGGGAGAACAGATACGCAGTATTTT
>NA|many|TRBJ1-1|TRBV29-1
CSVPTPANTEAFF
TGCAGCGTCCCCACGCCAGCGAACACTGAAGCTTTCTTT
>NA|many|TRBJ1-5|TRBV7-6
CASSPNAGTPYGNQPQHF
TGTGCCAGCAGCCCCAATGCTGGGACACCCTATGGCAATCAGCCCCAGCATTTT
>TRBD2|many|TRBJ2-5|TRBV10-3
CAIGNGTSGSWGETQYF
TGTGCCATCGGAAACGGGACTAGCGGGAGTTGGGGGGAGACCCAGTACTTC
>TRBD2|many|TRBJ2-3|TRBV7-8
CASSLEAGGLGTQYF
TGTGCCAGCAGCTTAGAGGCGGGGGGGCTGGGTACGCAGTATTTT
>NA|few|TRBJ1-6|TRBV15
CATSPPGRPYHSPLHF
TGTGCCACCAGCCCGCCCGGACGGCCCTACCATTCACCCCTCCACTTT
>NA|many|TRBJ2-5|TRBV29-1
CSVRARGETQYF
TGCAGCGTACGAGCCCGGGGGGAGACCCAGTACTTC
>TRBD2|many|TRBJ2-1|TRBV7-8
CASSSAFGGDNWQFF
TGTGCCAGCAGCTCTGCTTTCGGGGGGGATAATTGGCAGTTCTTC
>NA|many|TRBJ2-3|TRBV7-9
CASTGWTDTQYF
TGTGCCAGCACCGGTTGGACAGATACGCAGTATTTT
>NA|many|TRBJ2-1|TRBV7-2
CASRSGAGNEQFF
TGTGCCAGCAGATCAGGCGCGGGTAATGAGCAGTTCTTC
>TRBD1|many|TRBJ1-2|TRBV2
CASSPRGADRWGYGYTF
TGTGCCAGCAGTCCAAGAGGGGCGGACAGGTGGGGCTATGGCTACACCTTC
>NA|many|TRBJ2-7|TRBV7-8
CASSFWTVSYEQYF
TGTGCCAGCAGCTTCTGGACAGTCTCCTACGAGCAGTACTTC
>TRBD1|many|TRBJ2-7|TRBV7-8
CASSVGDRGTVYEQYF
TGTGCCAGCAGCGTAGGTGATCGAGGGACAGTCTACGAGCAGTACTTC
>TRBD1|many|TRBJ1-4|TRBV7-8
CASSFGTVNEKLFF
TGTGCCAGCAGCTTCGGGACAGTTAATGAAAAACTGTTTTTT
>NA|NA|TRBJ2-3|TRBV6-4
CASSVEGGDTQYF
TGTGCCAGCAGTGTGGAAGGGGGAGATACGCAGTATTTT
>TRBD1|many|TRBJ2-3|TRBV5-1
CASSFDRGDGTQYF
TGCGCCAGCAGCTTCGACAGGGGGGACGGTACGCAGTATTTT
>TRBD2|many|TRBJ2-3|TRBV27
CASSRPTNSRLAGRSDTQYF
TGTGCCAGCAGTCGACCAACCAATTCAAGACTAGCGGGGAGATCAGATACGCAGTATTTT
>NA|NA|TRBJ2-3|TRBV7-1
CASSPARLTDTQYF
TGTGCCAGCAGCCCAGCTAGGTTAACAGATACGCAGTATTTT
>TRBD1|many|TRBJ2-7|TRBV30
CAWDRGYEQYF
TGTGCCTGGGACAGGGGCTACGAGCAGTACTTC
>NA|many|TRBJ2-4|TRBV11-2
CASSLAVAKNIQYF
TGTGCCAGCAGCTTAGCGGTAGCCAAAAACATTCAGTACTTC